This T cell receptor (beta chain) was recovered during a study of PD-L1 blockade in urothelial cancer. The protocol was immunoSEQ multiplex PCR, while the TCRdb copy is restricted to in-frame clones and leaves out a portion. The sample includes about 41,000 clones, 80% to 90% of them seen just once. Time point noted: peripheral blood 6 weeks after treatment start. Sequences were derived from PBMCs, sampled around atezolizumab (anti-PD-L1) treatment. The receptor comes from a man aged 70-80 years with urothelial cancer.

The DNA for the CDR3 is TGTGCCAGCTCACCACAGCAGGGAGGGTCGATCAAACTGTTTTTT. Protein: CASSPQQGGSIKLFF. The chain has TRBV18 and TRBJ1-4; a possible D gene is TRBD1 (5 bases). The CDR3 loop spans 15 amino acids. CDR1 and CDR2 from the germline V gene are KGHSH and LQKENI. V was shortened by 1 base and J by 11 bases, with 17 bases between the two germline ends.